Sequencing of this T cell receptor (beta chain) was carried out in a study of shared clonotypes between healthy human individuals. The healthy adult donors were HIV-negative and reported no recent acute infections or vaccinations. Germline V gives CDR1 MNHNS, CDR2 SASEGT. V was trimmed by 3 bases and J by 4 bases, leaving 7 bases between them. The CDR3 sequence is 13 residues long. Assay used: immunoSEQ multiplex PCR; TCRdb lists only in-frame clones, some missing. The sample contains 950,000 to 1,100,000 clones, roughly 80% of which appear only once. This chain joins TRBV6-1 and TRBJ2-1; no firm D call. Sequencing used memory CD4+ T cells sorted from blood. As for subset: CD45RA-negative fraction. The TCR sequence derives from a man between 18 and 29 years old in good health. The CDR3 reads CASSDYRYNEQFF. The CDR3 coding sequence is TGTGCCAGCAGTGACTACAGATACAATGAGCAGTTCTTC.